This T cell receptor beta chain emerged from a study of blood T cells in healthy people across ages. Findings of the study overall: Long-lived donors carried more naive CD4+ cells and greater diversity than aged donors. What prevented conclusive comparison of naive and antigen-experienced cells was that PBMCs were unsorted.

With a J-beta primer mix and a sample-barcoded 5' primer, a second PCR ran roughly 6 to 11 cycles. Using its own MiXCR run on the 5' RACE reads, TCRdb lists one record per CDR3 protein. Among fewer than 1 million distinct CDR3 sequences, 40% to 50% were seen once, and the ten largest hold roughly a fifth. Worth noting for this clonotype: Its antigen is currently unknown.

CDR1 is SEHNR, CDR2 FQNEAQ, per germline (reference sequence). V shed 1 base and J shed 2 bases, with 13 bases lying between them. This CDR3 is 16 amino acids long. The source of this sequence is a man in his fifties or sixties in good health. Specimen: blood. The J gene is TRBJ2-3, the V gene TRBV7-9, with D tentatively TRBD1 (6 bases). The chain's CDR3 is CASSLVGTGHTDTQYF. CDR3 nucleotide sequence: TGTGCCAGCAGCTTAGTGGGTACAGGGCACACAGATACGCAGTATTTT.